Following are 2 T cell receptor beta chains from one sample sequenced in a study of low-dose radiotherapy and immunotherapy resistance in tumors. TRAV and TRBV primers primed cDNA for both TCRalpha and TCRbeta. For amplifying TCRs, the PCR ran for 20 to 25 cycles with Phusion, which was used together with a constant-region primer and the adapter on the V primers. TCRdb ran MiXCR on the reads and lists one entry per CDR3 protein. Of 60,000 to 75,000 distinct CDR3 sequences in the sample, approximately 26% were seen once. This sample's time point: before trial treatment. Sequenced here: PBMCs, sampled before treatment. The source of these receptors is a male donor with rectosigmoid adenocarcinoma.

The chain recombines TRBV7-2 with TRBJ2-1; TRBD2 matches at 9 bases. This CDR3 is built from 15 residues. V shed 5 bases and J 5 bases; nucleotides not matched to a gene: 7. Germline-derived CDR1 and CDR2 are SGHTA and FQGNSA. Here the CDR3 DNA reads TGTGCCAGCAGCCCCCCTAGCGGGGCAGACAATGAGCAGTTCTTC. It translates to CASSPPSGADNEQFF.

This clonotype was observed many times. V and J are TRBV9 and TRBJ2-7; D possibly corresponds to TRBD1 (6 bases). This CDR3 spans 15 amino acids. The ends were cut back, 3 bases at V and 7 bases at J, with 20 bases in the middle. The germline V gene encodes CDR1 SGDLS and CDR2 YYNGEE. CDR3 residues: CASSGLDRRLGEQYF. The CDR3 DNA sequence: TGTGCCAGCAGCGGATTGGACAGACGCTTGGGTGAGCAGTACTTC. The complete variable domain, with remaining parts taken from reference TRBV9 and TRBJ2-7, reads DSGVTQTPKHLITATGQRVTLRCSPRSGDLSVYWYQQSLDQGLQFLIQYYNGEERAKGNILERFSAQQFPDLHSELNLSSLELGDSALYFCASSGLDRRLGEQYFGPGTRLTVT.